This TCR beta chain was identified during a study of response to subunit inactivated influenza vaccine. From germline, CDR1 is SGHRS and CDR2 YFSETQ. V dropped 0 bases and J dropped 2 bases, with 12 bases sitting between them. The length of the CDR3 is 16 residues. Each CDR3 protein is one row after TCRdb ran MiXCR on the RT-PCR reads. The sample yields approximately 700,000 distinct CDR3 sequences, approximately 15% seen once. The receptor was derived from a man aged 50 to 59 who received an inactivated influenza vaccine. Sequenced here: PBMCs from blood, sampled less than 15 days before vaccination. The chain combines TRBV5-1 with TRBJ2-1; weak D call: TRBD1 (6 bases). CDR3: CASSLAVGATYNEQFF. The DNA for the CDR3 is TGCGCCAGCAGCTTGGCCGTGGGGGCCACCTACAATGAGCAGTTCTTC.